This T cell receptor (beta chain) was retrieved from a study of cytotoxic CD8 clonotypes in ibrutinib-treated CLL. At the level of the study: It was after a median about 11 months of treatment, range 6 to 36, that response samples were taken.

The CDR3 runs to 15 residues. Germline-derived CDR1 and CDR2 are MNHEY and SVGAGI. The V end lost 0 bases, the J end lost 2 bases, and 11 bases lay between the germline ends. Assay: immunoSEQ multiplex PCR; the TCRdb copy retains only in-frame clones and omits some. The sample contains hundreds of thousands of clones, 70% of which appear only once. Points from the study as a whole: Sustained-remission and progressing patients had different sampling times. Clonality, elevated at ibrutinib response, dropped back toward baseline at progression. Measured clonality at baseline was greater than in age-matched healthy donors and tracked with circulating CD8+ T-cell counts.

Regarding this clone: Its antigen is still unknown.

This receptor was identified in a human donor with chronic lymphocytic leukemia. The specimen was PBMCs, collected after 24 months of ibrutinib treatment. The V and J genes are TRBV6-5 and TRBJ2-7, with D hard to call. CDR3 amino acids: CASSYSTASPYEQYF. The CDR3 DNA reads as TGTGCCAGCAGTTACTCGACCGCGTCACCCTACGAGCAGTACTTC.